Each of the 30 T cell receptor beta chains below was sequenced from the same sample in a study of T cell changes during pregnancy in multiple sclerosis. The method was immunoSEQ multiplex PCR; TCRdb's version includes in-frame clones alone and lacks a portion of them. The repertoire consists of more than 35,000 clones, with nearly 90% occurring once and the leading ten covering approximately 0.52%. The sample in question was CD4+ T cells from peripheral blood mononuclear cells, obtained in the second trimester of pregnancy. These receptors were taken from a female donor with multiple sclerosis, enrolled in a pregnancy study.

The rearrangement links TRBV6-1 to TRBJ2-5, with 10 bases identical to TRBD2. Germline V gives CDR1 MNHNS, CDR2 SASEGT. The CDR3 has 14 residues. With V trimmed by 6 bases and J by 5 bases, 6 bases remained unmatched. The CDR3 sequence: CASRRIAGGETQYF. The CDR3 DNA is TGTGCCAGCAGACGTATAGCGGGAGGTGAGACCCAGTACTTC.

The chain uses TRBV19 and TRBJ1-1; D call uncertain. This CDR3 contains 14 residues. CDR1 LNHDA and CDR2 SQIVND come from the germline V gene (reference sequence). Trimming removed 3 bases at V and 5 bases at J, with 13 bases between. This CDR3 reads CASSIYLTKTEAFF. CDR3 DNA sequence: TGTGCCAGTAGTATTTATTTGACAAAAACTGAAGCTTTCTTT.

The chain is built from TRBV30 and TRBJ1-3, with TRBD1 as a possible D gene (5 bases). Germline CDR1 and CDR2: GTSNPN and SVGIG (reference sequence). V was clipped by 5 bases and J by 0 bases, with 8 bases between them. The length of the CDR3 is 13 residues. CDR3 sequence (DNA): TGTGCCTGGGGGGCAATCTCTGGAAACACCATATATTTT. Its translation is CAWGAISGNTIYF.

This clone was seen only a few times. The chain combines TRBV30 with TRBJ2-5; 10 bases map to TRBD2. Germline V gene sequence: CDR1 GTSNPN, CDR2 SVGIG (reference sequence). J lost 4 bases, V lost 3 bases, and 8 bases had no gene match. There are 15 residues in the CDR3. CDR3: CAWRRAGLAAETQYF. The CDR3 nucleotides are TGTGCCTGGAGGAGGGCCGGACTAGCGGCAGAGACCCAGTACTTC.

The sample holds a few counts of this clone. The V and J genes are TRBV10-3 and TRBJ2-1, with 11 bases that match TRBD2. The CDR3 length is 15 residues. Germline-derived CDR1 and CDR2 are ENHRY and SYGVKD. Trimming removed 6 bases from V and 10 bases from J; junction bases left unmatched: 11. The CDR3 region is CAIRPTSGIHGEQFF. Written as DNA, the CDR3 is TGTGCCATCAGGCCGACTAGCGGGATACACGGCGAGCAGTTCTTC.

The CDR3 region has the DNA TGTGCCAGCAGCCTAGGGGGGACTAGCGGGAGGCAGTACTTC. Its protein is CASSLGGTSGRQYF. This chain joins TRBV11-2 and TRBJ2-7, with TRBD2 matching over 14 bases. The ends lost 5 bases at V and 9 bases at J; junction bases unmatched: 6. There are 14 residues in the CDR3. From germline, CDR1 is SGHAT and CDR2 FQNNGV. Full variable domain (rest looked up from reference TRBV11-2 and TRBJ2-7): EAGVAQSPRYKIIEKRQSVAFWCNPISGHATLYWYQQILGQGPKLLIQFQNNGVVDDSQLPKDRFSAERLKGVDSTLKIQPAKLEDSAVYLCASSLGGTSGRQYFGPGTRLTVT.

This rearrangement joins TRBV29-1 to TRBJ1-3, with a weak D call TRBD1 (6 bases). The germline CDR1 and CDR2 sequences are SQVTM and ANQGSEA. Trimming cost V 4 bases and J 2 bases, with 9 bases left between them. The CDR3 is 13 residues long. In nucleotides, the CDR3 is TGCAGCGTTGCCTCAGGGGCTGGAAACACCATATATTTT. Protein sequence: CSVASGAGNTIYF.

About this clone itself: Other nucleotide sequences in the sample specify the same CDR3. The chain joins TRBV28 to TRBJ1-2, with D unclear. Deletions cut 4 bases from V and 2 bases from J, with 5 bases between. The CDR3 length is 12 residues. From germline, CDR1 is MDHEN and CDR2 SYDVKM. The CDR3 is CASSSGNYGYTF. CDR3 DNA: TGTGCCAGCAGTTCGGGGAACTATGGCTACACCTTC.

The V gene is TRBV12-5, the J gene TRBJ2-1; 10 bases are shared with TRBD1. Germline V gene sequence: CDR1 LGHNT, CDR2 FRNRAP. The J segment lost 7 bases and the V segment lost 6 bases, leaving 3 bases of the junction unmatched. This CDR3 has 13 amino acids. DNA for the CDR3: TGTGCTAGTGGCCCGGACAGGGGGAATGAGCAGTTCTTC. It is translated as CASGPDRGNEQFF.

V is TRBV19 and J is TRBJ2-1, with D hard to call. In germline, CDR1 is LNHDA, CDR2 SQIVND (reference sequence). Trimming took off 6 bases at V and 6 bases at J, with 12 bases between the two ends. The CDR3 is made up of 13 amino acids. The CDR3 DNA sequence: TGTGCCAGTAGAGACTGGATTTTCAATGAGCAGTTCTTC. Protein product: CASRDWIFNEQFF.

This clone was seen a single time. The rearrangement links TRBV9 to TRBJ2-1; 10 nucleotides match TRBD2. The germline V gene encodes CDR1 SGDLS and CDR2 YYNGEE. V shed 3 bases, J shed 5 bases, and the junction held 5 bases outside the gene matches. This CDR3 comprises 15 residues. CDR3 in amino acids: CASSEGTSANNEQFF. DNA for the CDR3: TGTGCCAGCAGCGAAGGGACTAGCGCTAACAATGAGCAGTTCTTC.

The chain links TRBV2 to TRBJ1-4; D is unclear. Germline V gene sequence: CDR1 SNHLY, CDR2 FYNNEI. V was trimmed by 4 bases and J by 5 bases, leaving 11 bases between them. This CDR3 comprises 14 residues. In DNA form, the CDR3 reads TGTGCCAGCAGTGTGCAAAGTCGGAATGAAAAACTGTTTTTT. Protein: CASSVQSRNEKLFF.

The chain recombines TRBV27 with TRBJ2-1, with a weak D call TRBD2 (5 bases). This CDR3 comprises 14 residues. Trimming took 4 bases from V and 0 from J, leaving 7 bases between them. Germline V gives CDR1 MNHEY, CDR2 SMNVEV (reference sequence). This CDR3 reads CASSSRGSYNEQFF. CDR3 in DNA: TGTGCCAGCAGTTCCCGGGGCTCCTACAATGAGCAGTTCTTC.

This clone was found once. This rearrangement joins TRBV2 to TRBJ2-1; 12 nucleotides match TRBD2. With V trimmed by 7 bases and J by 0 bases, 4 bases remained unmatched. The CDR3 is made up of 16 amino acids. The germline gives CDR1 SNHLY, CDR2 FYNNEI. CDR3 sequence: CASKSTSGSSYNEQFF. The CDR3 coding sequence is TGTGCCAGCAAATCGACTAGCGGGAGCTCCTACAATGAGCAGTTCTTC.

CDR3 in amino acids: CASSVATGLAGGEQYF. The CDR3 DNA follows: TGTGCCAGCAGCGTAGCTACGGGACTAGCGGGAGGCGAGCAGTACTTC. The rearrangement uses TRBV9 and TRBJ2-7, with 15 nucleotides matching TRBD2. The germline V gene has CDR1 SGDLS and CDR2 YYNGEE. The CDR3 has 16 amino acids. J lost 6 bases, V lost 0 bases, and 4 bases had no gene match.

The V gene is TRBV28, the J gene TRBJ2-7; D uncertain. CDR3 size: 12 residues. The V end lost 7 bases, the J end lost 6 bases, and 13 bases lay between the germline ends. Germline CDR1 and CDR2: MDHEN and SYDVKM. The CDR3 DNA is TGTGCCAGCACCATCCAGCGAGGCGAGCAGTACTTC. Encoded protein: CASTIQRGEQYF.

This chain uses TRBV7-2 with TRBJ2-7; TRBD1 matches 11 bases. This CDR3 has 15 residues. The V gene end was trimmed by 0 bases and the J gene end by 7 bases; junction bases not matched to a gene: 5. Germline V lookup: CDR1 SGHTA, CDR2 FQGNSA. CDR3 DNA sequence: TGTGCCAGCAGCTTAGCTCGGACAGGGGGCATGGAGCAGTACTTC. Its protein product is CASSLARTGGMEQYF.

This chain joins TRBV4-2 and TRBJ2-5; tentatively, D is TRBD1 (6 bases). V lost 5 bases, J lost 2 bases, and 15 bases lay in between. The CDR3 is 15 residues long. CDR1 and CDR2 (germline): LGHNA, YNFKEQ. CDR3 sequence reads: CASSSRDTAQETQYF. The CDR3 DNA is TGTGCCAGCAGCTCTCGGGACACCGCACAAGAGACCCAGTACTTC.

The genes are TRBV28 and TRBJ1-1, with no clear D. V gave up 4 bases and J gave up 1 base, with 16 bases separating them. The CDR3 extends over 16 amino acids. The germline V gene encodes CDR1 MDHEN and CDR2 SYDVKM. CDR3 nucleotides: TGTGCCAGCAGTTCAGCAAATTGGAGAGGGAACACTGAAGCTTTCTTT. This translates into CASSSANWRGNTEAFF.

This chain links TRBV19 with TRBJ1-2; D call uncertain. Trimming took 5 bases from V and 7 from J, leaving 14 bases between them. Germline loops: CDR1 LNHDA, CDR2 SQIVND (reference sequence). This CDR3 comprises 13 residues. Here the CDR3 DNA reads TGTGCCAGTAGTTTCAAGGGAGGTTTTGGCTACACCTTC. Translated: CASSFKGGFGYTF.

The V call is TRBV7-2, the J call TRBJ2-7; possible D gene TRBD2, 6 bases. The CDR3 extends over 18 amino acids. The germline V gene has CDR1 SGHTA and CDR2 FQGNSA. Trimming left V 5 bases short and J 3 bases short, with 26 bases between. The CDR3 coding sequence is TGTGCCAGCAGCCTCCGTCCAGTCGGGACTCCAAATCTCTACGAGCAGTACTTC. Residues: CASSLRPVGTPNLYEQYF.

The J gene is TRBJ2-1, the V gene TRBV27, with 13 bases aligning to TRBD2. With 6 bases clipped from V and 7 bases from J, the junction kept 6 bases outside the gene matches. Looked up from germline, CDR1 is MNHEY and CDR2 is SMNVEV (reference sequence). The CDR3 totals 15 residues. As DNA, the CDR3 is TGTGCCAGCAGCCCAGGGACTAGCGGGACTAATGAGCAGTTCTTC. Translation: CASSPGTSGTNEQFF.

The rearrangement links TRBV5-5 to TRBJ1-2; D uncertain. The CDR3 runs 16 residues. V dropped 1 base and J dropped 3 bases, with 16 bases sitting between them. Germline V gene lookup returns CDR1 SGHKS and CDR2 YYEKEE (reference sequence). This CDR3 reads CASSLQTVGEDYGYTF. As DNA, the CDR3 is TGTGCCAGCAGCTTGCAGACCGTAGGAGAGGACTATGGCTACACCTTC.

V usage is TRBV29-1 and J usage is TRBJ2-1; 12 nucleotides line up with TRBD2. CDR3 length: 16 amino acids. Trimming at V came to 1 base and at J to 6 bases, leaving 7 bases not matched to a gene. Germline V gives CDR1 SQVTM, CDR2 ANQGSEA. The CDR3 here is CSVEGLAGVKPNEQFF. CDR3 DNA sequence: TGCAGCGTTGAAGGACTAGCGGGAGTGAAACCCAATGAGCAGTTCTTC.

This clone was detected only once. In nucleotides, the CDR3 is TGTGCCAGCAGCCAAGAGATCGGAGGACTAGCGGGCACAGATACGCAGTATTTT. This gives the protein CASSQEIGGLAGTDTQYF. This sequence joins TRBV4-2 and TRBJ2-3, with 10 bases that match TRBD2. The CDR3 loop spans 18 amino acids. V shed 0 bases, J shed 1 base, and the junction held 7 bases outside the gene matches. The V gene's germline CDR1 is LGHNA and CDR2 YNFKEQ.

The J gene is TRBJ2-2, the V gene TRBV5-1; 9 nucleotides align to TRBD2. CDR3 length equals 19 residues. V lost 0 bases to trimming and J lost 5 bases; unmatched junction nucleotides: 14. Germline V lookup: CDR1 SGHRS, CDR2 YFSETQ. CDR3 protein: CASSLESWREGRRTGELFF. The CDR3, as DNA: TGCGCCAGCAGCTTGGAATCTTGGCGGGAGGGCCGACGGACCGGGGAGCTGTTTTTT.

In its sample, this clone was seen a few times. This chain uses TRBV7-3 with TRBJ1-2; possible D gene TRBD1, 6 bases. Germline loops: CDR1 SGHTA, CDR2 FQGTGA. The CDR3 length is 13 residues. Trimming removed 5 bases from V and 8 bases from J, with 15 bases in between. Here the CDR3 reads CASSETGQRGYTF. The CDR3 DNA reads TGTGCCAGCAGCGAGACAGGTCAACGGGGCTACACCTTC.

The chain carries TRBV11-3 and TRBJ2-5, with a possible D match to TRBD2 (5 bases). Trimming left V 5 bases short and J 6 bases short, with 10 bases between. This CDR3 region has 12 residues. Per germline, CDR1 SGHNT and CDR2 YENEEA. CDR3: CASSEGWKTQYF. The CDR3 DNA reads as TGTGCCAGCAGCGAGGGATGGAAGACCCAGTACTTC. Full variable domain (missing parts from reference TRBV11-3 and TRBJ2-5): EAGVVQSPRYKIIEKKQPVAFWCNPISGHNTLYWYLQNLGQGPELLIRYENEEAVDDSQLPKDRFSAERLKGVDSTLKIQPAELGDSAVYLCASSEGWKTQYFGPGTRLLVL.

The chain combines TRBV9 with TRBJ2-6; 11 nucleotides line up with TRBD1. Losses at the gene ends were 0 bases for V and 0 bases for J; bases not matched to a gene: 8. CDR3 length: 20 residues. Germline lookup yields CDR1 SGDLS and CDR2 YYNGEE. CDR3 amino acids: CASSVDPRGTGGSGANVLTF. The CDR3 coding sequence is TGTGCCAGCAGCGTAGACCCTCGAGGGACAGGGGGCTCTGGGGCCAACGTCCTGACTTTC.

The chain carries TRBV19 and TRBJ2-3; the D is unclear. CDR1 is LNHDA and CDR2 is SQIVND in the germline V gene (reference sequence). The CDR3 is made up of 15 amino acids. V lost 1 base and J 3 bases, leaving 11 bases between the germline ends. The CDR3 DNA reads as TGTGCCAGTAGTATAGCGTTCGGAGTAACAGATACGCAGTATTTT. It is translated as CASSIAFGVTDTQYF.